This T cell receptor beta chain was captured in a study of OX40 agonist ivuxolimab in advanced cancers. Study in general: Participants averaged roughly 60 years of age (range roughly 23 to 85) and were around 83% male.

The CDR3 loop spans 14 amino acids. Germline V gene data show CDR1 as MNHEY and CDR2 as SVGAGI. V was pared by 6 bases and J by 8 bases, with 16 bases between. Some clones are missing from TCRdb's copy, which holds only in-frame ones; the method was immunoSEQ multiplex PCR. The table has about 120,000 clones, approximately 92% seen once. The J gene is TRBJ1-4, the V gene TRBV6-5; TRBD1 might be the D (5 bases). This sequence originates from an adult with an advanced solid tumor such as melanoma, head and neck, liver or kidney cancer. The sample was CD4+ or CD8+ T cells sorted from blood, taken in a trial of the OX40 agonist ivuxolimab. CDR3 protein: CASRGVGREEKLFF. The CDR3 DNA reads as TGTGCCAGCAGGGGGGTCGGCAGGGAGGAAAAACTGTTTTTT.